A selection of T cell receptor beta chains follows, all from one sample in a study of blood T cell repertoires in COVID-19. The table came from immunoSEQ multiplex PCR; TCRdb's copy has only in-frame clones and leaves some out. Among about 130,000 clones listed, roughly 84% were seen once. Material: peripheral blood. Receptors originate from a man between 60 and 75 years old with acute or convalescent COVID-19. Both conserved end residues are part of each CDR3. The D gene is left open where the match is weak. Size values are once, few and many counts, or a class for expanded clones, and some rows have none.

d_gene	j_gene	abundance	v_gene	CDR3aa	CDR3nt
TRBD2	TRBJ2-7	-	TRBV3-1/TRBV3-2	CASSQVPAGGYEQYF	TGTGCCAGCAGCCAAGTCCCAGCGGGGGGCTACGAGCAGTACTTC
-	TRBJ2-6	medium-sized	TRBV5-6	CASSPWGGAHSGANVLTF	TGTGCCAGCAGCCCCTGGGGCGGGGCGCACTCTGGGGCCAACGTCCTGACTTTC
TRBD1	TRBJ1-1	-	TRBV25-1	CASSVLGTANTEAFF	TGTGCCAGCAGTGTCCTCGGGACAGCTAACACTGAAGCTTTCTTT
TRBD2	TRBJ2-1	few	TRBV11-2	CASSLVPTGGFDEQFF	TGTGCCAGCAGCTTAGTCCCGACGGGGGGGTTCGATGAGCAGTTCTTC
TRBD2	TRBJ2-3	-	TRBV5-1	CASSSLAGVSADTQYF	TGCGCCAGCAGCTCCTTAGCGGGAGTGAGCGCAGATACGCAGTATTTT
-	TRBJ2-2	-	TRBV19	CASLGGGYSTGELFF	TGTGCCTCCCTCGGTGGCGGGTATAGCACCGGGGAGCTGTTTTTT
-	TRBJ2-3	-	TRBV5-1	CASSSSWSSTDTQYF	TGCGCCAGCAGCTCCAGTTGGTCTAGCACAGATACGCAGTATTTT
-	TRBJ1-2	-	TRBV11-3	CASNFWRGRSPNYGYTF	TGTGCCAGCAACTTTTGGCGGGGTCGCTCTCCTAACTATGGCTACACCTTC
-	TRBJ1-1	-	TRBV4-2	CASSQGPQNTEAFF	TGTGCCAGCAGCCAAGGGCCGCAGAACACTGAAGCTTTCTTT
TRBD2	TRBJ2-3	-	TRBV7-9	CASSLLPSGGSTDTQYF	TGTGCCAGCAGCTTATTACCGAGCGGGGGAAGCACAGATACGCAGTATTTT
-	TRBJ1-2	once	TRBV20-1	CSAGVGYTF	TGCAGTGCCGGGGTTGGCTACACCTTC
-	TRBJ2-5	once	TRBV7-2	CASSLAGGASETQYF	TGTGCCAGCAGCTTAGCTGGGGGGGCTAGCGAGACCCAGTACTTC
-	TRBJ2-2	-	TRBV28	CASSSLGRANTGELFF	TGTGCCAGCAGTTCGTTAGGCAGGGCGAACACCGGGGAGCTGTTTTTT
-	TRBJ1-5	-	TRBV3-1/TRBV3-2	CASSQGPGVSNQPQHF	TGTGCCAGCAGCCAAGGCCCGGGAGTTAGCAATCAGCCCCAGCATTTT
TRBD2	TRBJ2-7	-	TRBV29-1	CSVLTSGGGEQYF	TGCAGCGTACTGACTAGCGGGGGAGGCGAGCAGTACTTC
TRBD1	TRBJ1-1	once	TRBV19	CASIPGTGKVNTEAFF	TGTGCCAGTATTCCCGGGACAGGGAAGGTGAACACTGAAGCTTTCTTT
TRBD1	TRBJ1-1	-	TRBV29-1	CSVGTGVVDTEAFF	TGCAGCGTTGGGACAGGGGTGGTCGACACTGAAGCTTTCTTT
TRBD1	TRBJ2-7	-	TRBV5-1	CASSLVGTEYEQYF	TGCGCCAGCAGCTTGGTTGGGACAGAGTACGAGCAGTACTTC
TRBD1	TRBJ1-1	-	TRBV6-6	CASTEQGKMNTEAFF	TGTGCCAGCACTGAACAGGGGAAAATGAACACTGAAGCTTTCTTT
-	TRBJ2-1	-	TRBV19	CASSPNLGYNEQFF	TGTGCCAGTAGTCCCAACCTCGGGTACAATGAGCAGTTCTTC
TRBD1	TRBJ1-5	-	TRBV5-8	CASSFEGQISNQPQHF	TGTGCCAGCAGTTTTGAGGGACAGATAAGCAATCAGCCCCAGCATTTT
-	TRBJ2-5	-	TRBV10-3	CAISEVIAGETQYF	TGTGCCATCAGTGAGGTCATTGCCGGTGAGACCCAGTACTTC
TRBD1	TRBJ1-2	-	TRBV5-4	CASSPGQINYGYTF	TGTGCCAGCAGCCCGGGACAGATTAACTATGGCTACACCTTC
-	TRBJ1-4	-	TRBV5-6	CASTWGQGVTNEKLFF	TGTGCCAGCACCTGGGGGCAAGGAGTAACTAATGAAAAACTGTTTTTT
TRBD1	TRBJ2-7	few	TRBV2	CASSGYRQGANIYEQYF	TGTGCCAGCAGTGGGTATAGACAGGGGGCTAATATCTACGAGCAGTACTTC
-	TRBJ2-1	-	TRBV6-2/TRBV6-3	CASSYSMGQGSMKHNEQFF	TGTGCCAGCAGTTACTCGATGGGGCAGGGGAGTATGAAACACAATGAGCAGTTCTTC
-	TRBJ1-2	-	TRBV29-1	CSVAYWAGYTF	TGCAGCGTTGCATATTGGGCTGGCTACACCTTC
-	TRBJ2-5	-	TRBV18	CASSPISVPGQETQYF	TGTGCCAGCTCACCAATCTCCGTTCCAGGCCAAGAGACCCAGTACTTC
-	TRBJ2-5	-	TRBV7-7	CASSLWGGGGVETQYF	TGTGCCAGCAGCCTGTGGGGTGGAGGAGGCGTAGAGACCCAGTACTTC
TRBD1	TRBJ2-7	-	TRBV9	CASSAAKGQTYEQYF	TGTGCCAGCAGCGCCGCGAAGGGACAGACCTACGAGCAGTACTTC
TRBD1	TRBJ1-6	-	TRBV2	CASSVQGYDNSPLHF	TGTGCCAGCAGTGTACAGGGGTACGATAATTCACCCCTCCACTTT
TRBD2	TRBJ2-7	-	TRBV5-1	CASSLGAGVSYEQYF	TGCGCCAGCAGCTTGGGAGCGGGGGTCTCCTACGAGCAGTACTTC
TRBD1	TRBJ2-7	-	TRBV6-5	CASSRQGSYEQYF	TGTGCCAGCAGTAGACAGGGCTCCTACGAGCAGTACTTC
-	TRBJ1-4	once	TRBV9	CASSVDRGNEKLFF	TGTGCCAGCAGCGTAGATAGGGGAAATGAAAAACTGTTTTTT
TRBD1	TRBJ2-1	-	TRBV9	CASSGRQGSSYNEQFF	TGTGCCAGCAGCGGACGACAGGGGAGCTCCTACAATGAGCAGTTCTTC
-	TRBJ2-2	once	TRBV6-5	CASSYSRGGTGELFF	TGTGCCAGCAGTTATTCGCGCGGAGGGACCGGGGAGCTGTTTTTT
TRBD1	TRBJ1-4	once	TRBV5-1	CASSLGQGTANEKLFF	TGCGCCAGCAGCCTCGGACAGGGTACGGCTAATGAAAAACTGTTTTTT
-	TRBJ2-4	-	TRBV24-1	CATKQSAKNIQYF	TGTGCAACGAAACAGAGCGCCAAAAACATTCAGTACTTC
TRBD1	TRBJ2-5	-	TRBV5-1	CASSYKTGFETQYF	TGCGCCAGCAGCTACAAGACAGGGTTTGAGACCCAGTACTTC
TRBD1	TRBJ1-1	-	TRBV6-5	CASSQDRATTEAFF	TGTGCCAGCAGCCAGGACAGGGCTACCACTGAAGCTTTCTTT
TRBD1	TRBJ2-5	-	TRBV2	CASSFGQASQETQYF	TGTGCCAGCAGTTTTGGACAGGCCTCTCAAGAGACCCAGTACTTC
-	TRBJ2-7	-	TRBV21-1	CASSSHPLANDEQYF	TGTGCCAGCAGCTCCCACCCACTAGCGAACGACGAGCAGTACTTC
TRBD1	TRBJ2-1	few	TRBV5-1	CASSVWTGGGNEQFF	TGCGCCAGCAGCGTATGGACAGGGGGCGGCAATGAGCAGTTCTTC
TRBD1	TRBJ1-2	-	TRBV27	CASSLGQGLYYGYTF	TGTGCCAGCAGTTTGGGACAGGGCCTTTACTATGGCTACACCTTC
-	TRBJ2-3	-	TRBV6-4	CASSEGLHTDTQYF	TGTGCCAGCAGTGAGGGACTTCACACAGATACGCAGTATTTT
-	TRBJ1-6	few	TRBV9	CASASRPSSYNSPLHF	TGTGCCAGTGCGTCTAGGCCAAGCTCCTATAATTCACCCCTCCACTTT
TRBD2	TRBJ2-7	-	TRBV12-5	CASAAPGLSVIEQYF	TGTGCTAGTGCCGCGCCGGGACTAAGCGTCATCGAGCAGTACTTC
-	TRBJ1-4	-	TRBV7-2	CASSPAREKLFF	TGTGCCAGCAGCCCCGCGAGGGAAAAACTGTTTTTT
-	TRBJ2-7	-	TRBV11-3	CASSLDGTASYEQYF	TGTGCCAGCAGCTTAGATGGGACTGCCTCCTACGAGCAGTACTTC
TRBD1	TRBJ1-1	few	TRBV11-1	CATHGTGGFEAFF	TGTGCCACACACGGGACAGGGGGCTTTGAAGCTTTCTTT
-	TRBJ1-1	few	TRBV5-4	CASSLTWNTEAFF	TGTGCCAGCAGCTTGACATGGAACACTGAAGCTTTCTTT
-	TRBJ2-3	-	TRBV7-9	CASSLNQPSSGTQYF	TGTGCCAGCAGCTTGAACCAACCCTCTTCAGGTACGCAGTATTTT